These 25 T cell receptor beta chains share one sample of origin, sequenced in a study of cytomegalovirus exposure and HLA in healthy donors. PCR involved 60 Vbeta and 13 Jbeta primers. Using immunoSEQ multiplex PCR, the repertoire was profiled, and TCRdb retains in-frame clones only, with some absent. The sample includes some 150,000 clones, roughly 89% of them seen just once. Material for sequencing was PBMCs. All receptors come from a woman aged 30 to 39 in good health and CMV-seronegative.

The chain employs TRBV5-1 and TRBJ2-3, with a weak D call TRBD2 (6 bases). The germline V gene encodes CDR1 SGHRS and CDR2 YFSETQ. With 4 bases removed from V and 3 bases from J, the gap between germline ends came to 9 bases. The CDR3 sequence is 13 residues long. CDR3 sequence: CASSQSGTDTQYF. CDR3 sequence (DNA): TGCGCCAGCAGCCAGAGCGGGACAGATACGCAGTATTTT.

V is TRBV27 and J is TRBJ2-5; 10 bases map to TRBD1. The DNA end lines up better with TRBJ2-7; the J call may be wrong. Germline assignment: CDR1 MNHEY and CDR2 SMNVEV (reference sequence). The CDR3 totals 19 residues. The CDR3 region is CASSLSPRGVGQGIYEQYF. DNA for the CDR3: TGTGCCAGCAGTTTATCGCCTCGGGGGGTGGGACAGGGGATTTACGAGCAGTACTTC.

V gene TRBV5-4 combines with J gene TRBJ1-5, with 7 nucleotides matching TRBD1. This CDR3 is 15 amino acids long. V was pared by 0 bases and J by 2 bases, with 2 bases of the junction left unmatched. CDR1 SGHNT and CDR2 YYREEE come from the germline V gene (reference sequence). Here the CDR3 reads CASSLDRGGNQPQHF. The CDR3 region has the DNA TGTGCCAGCAGCTTGGACAGGGGAGGCAATCAGCCCCAGCATTTT.

In this sample, this clone turned up once. This chain uses TRBV28 with TRBJ2-1, with 9 positions matching TRBD2. Germline V gene data show CDR1 as MDHEN and CDR2 as SYDVKM. The ends lost 6 bases at V and 7 bases at J; junction bases unmatched: 13. The CDR3 contains 16 residues. The CDR3 here is CASSWGGSGRQNEQFF. CDR3 in DNA: TGTGCCAGCAGCTGGGGGGGTAGCGGGAGACAAAATGAGCAGTTCTTC. The whole variable domain, filled in from reference TRBV28 and TRBJ2-1, reads DVKVTQSSRYLVKRTGEKVFLECVQDMDHENMFWYRQDPGLGLRLIYFSYDVKMKEKGDIPEGYSVSREKKERFSLILESASTNQTSMYLCASSWGGSGRQNEQFFGPGTRLTVL.

The chain combines TRBV6-1 with TRBJ2-2, with TRBD1 matching 7 bases. With V trimmed by 6 bases and J by 5 bases, 6 bases remained unmatched. Germline CDR1 MNHNS, CDR2 SASEGT. The CDR3 contains 14 residues. The CDR3 nucleotides are TGTGCCAGCAGGGGGAAACAGGGGACCGGGGAGCTGTTTTTT. Amino acid sequence: CASRGKQGTGELFF.

The V call is TRBV28, the J call TRBJ1-1; D is undetermined. Germline CDR1 and CDR2: MDHEN and SYDVKM. The CDR3 runs 13 residues. V dropped 3 bases and J dropped 1 base, with 6 bases sitting between them. DNA of the CDR3: TGTGCCAGCAGTTTCCCCGGGAACACTGAAGCTTTCTTT. It yields the protein CASSFPGNTEAFF.

This sequence joins TRBV7-2 and TRBJ1-3; tentative D call: TRBD1 (5 bases). Trimming shortened V by 5 bases and J by 0 bases, and 11 bases separated the two germline ends. There are 15 residues in the CDR3. Germline loops: CDR1 SGHTA, CDR2 FQGNSA. The CDR3: CASSTGLLSGNTIYF. The CDR3 DNA sequence: TGTGCCAGCAGCACGGGACTCCTCTCTGGAAACACCATATATTTT. The complete variable domain, with remaining parts taken from reference TRBV7-2 and TRBJ1-3, reads GAGVSQSPSNKVTEKGKDVELRCDPISGHTALYWYRQSLGQGLEFLIYFQGNSAPDKSGLPSDRFSAERTGGSVSTLTIQRTQQEDSAVYLCASSTGLLSGNTIYFGEGSWLTVV.

In its sample, this clone was seen once. The rearrangement links TRBV7-6 to TRBJ2-1; 13 bases line up with TRBD2. J gave up 9 bases and V 0 bases, and 5 bases lay outside the gene matches. The CDR3 contains 16 residues. Germline V lookup: CDR1 SGHVS, CDR2 FNYEAQ. CDR3 coding DNA: TGTGCCAGCAGCTTAGCGGCCGGGACTAGCGGGATTGAGCAGTTCTTC. Its protein product is CASSLAAGTSGIEQFF.

The chain joins TRBV5-6 to TRBJ2-3, with 8 bases aligning to TRBD1. Trimming removed 6 bases from V and 6 bases from J; junction bases left unmatched: 9. Germline CDR1 and CDR2: SGHDT and YYEEEE. The CDR3 totals 14 residues. The CDR3 region is CASIQDRVEDTQYF. The CDR3 DNA is TGTGCCAGCATCCAGGACAGGGTAGAGGATACGCAGTATTTT.

The V gene is TRBV2, the J gene TRBJ2-7, with 8 bases fitting TRBD1. V gave up 5 bases and J gave up 0 bases; unmatched junction bases: 15. The CDR3 loop spans 18 amino acids. CDR1 is SNHLY, CDR2 FYNNEI, per germline. The CDR3 loop is CASSQPPHDRGGSYEQYF. The CDR3 nucleotides read TGTGCCAGCAGTCAGCCCCCCCACGACAGGGGAGGCTCCTACGAGCAGTACTTC.

J is TRBJ2-3 and V is TRBV21-1; the D call TRBD1 from the table was never checked on the DNA. TRBV21-1 is marked as a pseudogene. This CDR3 is built from 17 residues. The CDR3: CASSNRNLDRNTDTQYF. The CDR3 bases are TGTGCCAGCAGCAATCGGAACCTCGACAGGAACACAGATACGCAGTATTTT.

This chain joins TRBV5-1 and TRBJ2-1, with a possible D match to TRBD2 (7 bases). The ends were cut back, 3 bases at V and 10 bases at J, with 26 bases in the middle. Germline-derived CDR1 and CDR2 are SGHRS and YFSETQ. This CDR3 spans 17 amino acids. The CDR3 region has the DNA TGCGCCAGCAGCTCCCCCGAAGGCGGGGGCCCTAAGGTGGAGCAGTTCTTC. It yields the protein CASSSPEGGGPKVEQFF.

The chain combines TRBV25-1 with TRBJ1-1, with D hard to call. Germline V lookup: CDR1 MGHDK, CDR2 SYGVNS. CDR3 size: 14 residues. Trimming left V 4 bases short and J 4 bases short, with 13 bases between. The CDR3 is CASSASEWGTEAFF. In nucleotides, the CDR3 is TGTGCCAGCAGTGCTAGCGAGTGGGGCACTGAAGCTTTCTTT.

This clone was seen a few times. The chain is built from TRBV16 and TRBJ1-1; TRBD1 aligns across 10 bases. V was pared by 4 bases and J by 5 bases, with 10 bases of the junction left unmatched. CDR1 and CDR2 from the germline V gene are KGHSY and FQNENV. CDR3 length: 16 residues. In DNA form, the CDR3 reads TGTGCCAGCAGCCCCACGAGGACAGGGGGAGGTACTGAAGCTTTCTTT. Amino acid sequence: CASSPTRTGGGTEAFF. The entire variable domain, with the rest obtained from reference TRBV16 and TRBJ1-1, is as follows: GEEVAQTPKHLVRGEGQKAKLYCAPIKGHSYVFWYQQVLKNEFKFLISFQNENVFDETGMPKERFSAKCLPNSPCSLEIQATKLEDSAVYFCASSPTRTGGGTEAFFGQGTRLTVV.

The gene calls are TRBV6-5 and TRBJ2-7, with D maybe TRBD2 (6 bases). In germline, CDR1 is MNHEY, CDR2 SVGAGI. Between the trimmed V and J ends, which lost 0 bases and 3 bases, there was a span of 9 bases. The CDR3 is made up of 14 amino acids. The CDR3 DNA reads as TGTGCCAGCAGTTACTCGCTGGGAGGCTACGAGCAGTACTTC. Translation: CASSYSLGGYEQYF.

The rearrangement uses TRBV5-1 and TRBJ2-3; possible D gene TRBD2, 6 bases. The CDR3 has 15 amino acids. In germline, CDR1 is SGHRS, CDR2 YFSETQ. The ends were cut back, 0 bases at V and 0 bases at J, with 8 bases in the middle. DNA of the CDR3: TGCGCCAGCAGCTTGGCAGGGACTAGCACAGATACGCAGTATTTT. Translating gives CASSLAGTSTDTQYF.

This clone was detected a few times. The J gene is TRBJ2-7, the V gene TRBV7-9; tentatively, D is TRBD2 (6 bases). The V end was cut by 4 bases, the J end by 5 bases, with 12 bases between. The CDR3 spans 13 residues. The germline gives CDR1 SEHNR, CDR2 FQNEAQ (reference sequence). CDR3 in amino acids: CASSWDLGHEQYF. CDR3 nucleotide sequence: TGTGCCAGCAGCTGGGACTTGGGCCACGAGCAGTACTTC.

This chain joins TRBV28 and TRBJ2-5; D gene uncertain. The DNA end favors TRBJ2-7, so the J call may be wrong. In germline, CDR1 is MDHEN, CDR2 SYDVKM. The length of the CDR3 is 11 residues. The CDR3 coding sequence is TGTGCCAGCAGTAAGATCTACGAGCAGTACTTC. Amino acid sequence: CASSKIYEQYF.

V and J are TRBV6-6 and TRBJ2-1; D is possibly TRBD2 (7 bases). V was cut by 2 bases and J by 7 bases, with 12 bases left in between. The CDR3 sequence is 14 residues long. Per the germline V gene, CDR1 is MNHNY and CDR2 is SVGAGI (reference sequence). CDR3 nucleotides: TGTGCCAGCAGTTACGGGGGGGCGGGGAATGAGCAGTTCTTC. Translated: CASSYGGAGNEQFF.

V usage is TRBV7-2 and J usage is TRBJ2-7; perhaps TRBD1 as D (5 bases). The CDR3 has 14 residues. CDR1 SGHTA and CDR2 FQGNSA come from the germline V gene. V shed 6 bases and J shed 0 bases, with 12 bases lying between them. The DNA of the CDR3 is TGTGCCAGCAGGACGGGCAGGGCCTCCTACGAGCAGTACTTC. Translation: CASRTGRASYEQYF.

This clone was seen only a few times. The chain has TRBV5-1 and TRBJ1-1, with D unresolved. This CDR3 region has 15 residues. CDR1 and CDR2 from the germline V gene are SGHRS and YFSETQ. Trimming took off 4 bases at V and 0 bases at J, with 13 bases between the two ends. The CDR3 DNA is TGCGCCAGCAGCGCCGACTTAATCGTGAACACTGAAGCTTTCTTT. This translates into CASSADLIVNTEAFF.

The table lists this clone with a few counts. The CDR3 DNA sequence: TGTGCCAGCAGTTACTACCCAGGGGCAGATACGCAGTATTTT. This gives the protein CASSYYPGADTQYF. The chain joins TRBV6-5 to TRBJ2-3, with a tentative D call TRBD1 (6 bases). This CDR3 spans 14 amino acids. The ends were cut back, 1 base at V and 4 bases at J, with 9 bases in the middle. The germline CDR1 and CDR2 sequences are MNHEY and SVGAGI.

The chain combines TRBV7-2 with TRBJ1-2, with TRBD1 matching 7 bases. The CDR3 runs 15 residues. The germline V gene encodes CDR1 SGHTA and CDR2 FQGNSA. V lost 1 base and J lost 4; bases outside the gene matches: 6. CDR3 DNA: TGTGCCAGCAGCTTAGTAGGGGACAGAGCCTATGGCTACACCTTC. This codes for CASSLVGDRAYGYTF.

The gene calls are TRBV27 and TRBJ2-7; 9 bases map to TRBD2. CDR1 and CDR2 from the germline V gene are MNHEY and SMNVEV (reference sequence). The CDR3 runs 15 residues. J gave up 4 bases and V 3 bases, and 7 bases lay outside the gene matches. The CDR3 coding sequence is TGTGCCAGCAGTTTGACTAGCGGAAGATTATACGAGCAGTACTTC. Residues: CASSLTSGRLYEQYF.

This chain joins TRBV6-5 and TRBJ1-2; 7 bases align to TRBD1. CDR1 is MNHEY and CDR2 is SVGAGI in the germline V gene. The CDR3 is made up of 14 amino acids. The V and J ends lost 6 bases and 6 bases, in that order; junction bases with no gene match: 10. CDR3 amino acids: CASRGWAGGNGYTF. CDR3 nucleotides: TGTGCCAGCAGGGGATGGGCAGGGGGTAATGGCTACACCTTC.